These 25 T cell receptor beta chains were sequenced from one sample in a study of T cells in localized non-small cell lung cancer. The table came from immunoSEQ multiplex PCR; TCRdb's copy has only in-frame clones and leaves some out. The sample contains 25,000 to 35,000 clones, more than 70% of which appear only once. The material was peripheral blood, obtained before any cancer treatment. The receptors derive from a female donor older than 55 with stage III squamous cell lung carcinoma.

As DNA, the CDR3 is TGTGCCATCTCGGACAGGGACCCCCCCACCCTCCACTTT. This encodes CAISDRDPPTLHF. The gene calls are TRBV6-5 and TRBJ1-6, with 8 bases matching TRBD1. Trimming took 10 bases from V and 14 from J; bases not matched to a gene: 13. CDR1 and CDR2 (germline): MNHEY, SVGAGI. The CDR3 spans 13 residues.

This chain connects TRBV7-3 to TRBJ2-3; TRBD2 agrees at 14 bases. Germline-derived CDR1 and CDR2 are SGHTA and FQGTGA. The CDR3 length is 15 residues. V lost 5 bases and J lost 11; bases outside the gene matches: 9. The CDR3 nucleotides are TGTGCCAGCAGCCCGCCGGGACTAGCGGGAGAAGGGCAGTATTTT. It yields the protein CASSPPGLAGEGQYF.

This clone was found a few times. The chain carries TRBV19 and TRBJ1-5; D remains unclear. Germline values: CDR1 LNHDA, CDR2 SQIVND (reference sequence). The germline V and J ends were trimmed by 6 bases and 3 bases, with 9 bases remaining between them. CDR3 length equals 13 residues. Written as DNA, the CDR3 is TGTGCCAGTAGGGGCAGTTTCAATCAGCCCCAGCATTTT. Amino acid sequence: CASRGSFNQPQHF.

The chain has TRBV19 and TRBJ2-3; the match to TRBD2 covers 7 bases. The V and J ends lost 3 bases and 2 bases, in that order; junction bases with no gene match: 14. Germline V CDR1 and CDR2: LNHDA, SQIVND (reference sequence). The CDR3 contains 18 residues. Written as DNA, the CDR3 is TGTGCCAGTAGTATGACCACCCCCGGACTAGGCCCCACAGATACGCAGTATTTT. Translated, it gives CASSMTTPGLGPTDTQYF.

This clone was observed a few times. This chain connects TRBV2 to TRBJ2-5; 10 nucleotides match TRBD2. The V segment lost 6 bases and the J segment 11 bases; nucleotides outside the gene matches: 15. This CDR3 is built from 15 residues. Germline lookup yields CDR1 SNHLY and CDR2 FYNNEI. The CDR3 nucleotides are TGTGCCAGCAGCCTCATAGCGGGAGGACCCCAGCGTCAGTACTTC. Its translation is CASSLIAGGPQRQYF. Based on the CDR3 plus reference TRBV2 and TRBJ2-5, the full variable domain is EPEVTQTPSHQVTQMGQEVILRCVPISNHLYFYWYRQILGQKVEFLVSFYNNEISEKSEIFDDQFSVERPDGSNFTLKIRSTKLEDSAMYFCASSLIAGGPQRQYFGPGTRLLVL.

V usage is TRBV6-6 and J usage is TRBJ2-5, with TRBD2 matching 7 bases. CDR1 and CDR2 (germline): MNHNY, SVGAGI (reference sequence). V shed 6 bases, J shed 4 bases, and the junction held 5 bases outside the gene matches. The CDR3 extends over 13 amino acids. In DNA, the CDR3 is TGTGCCAGCAGCGCCGGCGGGGGAGAGACCCAGTACTTC. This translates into CASSAGGGETQYF.

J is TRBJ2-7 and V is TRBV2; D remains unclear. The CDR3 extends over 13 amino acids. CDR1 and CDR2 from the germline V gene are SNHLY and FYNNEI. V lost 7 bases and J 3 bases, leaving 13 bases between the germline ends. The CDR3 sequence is CASTRRPFYEQYF. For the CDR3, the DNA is TGTGCCAGCACCAGACGCCCGTTCTACGAGCAGTACTTC.

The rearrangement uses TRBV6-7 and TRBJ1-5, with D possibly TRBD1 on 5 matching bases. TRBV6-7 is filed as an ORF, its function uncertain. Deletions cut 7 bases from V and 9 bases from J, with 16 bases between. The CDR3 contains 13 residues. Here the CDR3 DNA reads TGTGCCAGCACCCAGGGCTCGGGGGGGCCCCAGCATTTT. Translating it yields CASTQGSGGPQHF.

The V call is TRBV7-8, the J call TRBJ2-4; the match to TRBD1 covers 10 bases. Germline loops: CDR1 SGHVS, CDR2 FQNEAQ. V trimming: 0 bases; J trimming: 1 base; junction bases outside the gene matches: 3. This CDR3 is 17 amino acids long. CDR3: CASSLAWTGGAKNIQYF. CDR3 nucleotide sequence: TGTGCCAGCAGCTTAGCTTGGACAGGGGGGGCCAAAAACATTCAGTACTTC.

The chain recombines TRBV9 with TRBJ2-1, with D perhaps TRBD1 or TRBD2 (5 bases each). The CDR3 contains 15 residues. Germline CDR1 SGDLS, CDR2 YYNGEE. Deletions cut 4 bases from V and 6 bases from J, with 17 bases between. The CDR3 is CASSSRSGALNEQFF. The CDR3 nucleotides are TGTGCCAGCAGCTCGCGATCCGGGGCGCTCAATGAGCAGTTCTTC.

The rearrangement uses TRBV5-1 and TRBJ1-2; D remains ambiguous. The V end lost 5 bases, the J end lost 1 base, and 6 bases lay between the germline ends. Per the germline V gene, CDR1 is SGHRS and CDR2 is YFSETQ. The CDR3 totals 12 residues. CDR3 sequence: CASRRDNYGYTF. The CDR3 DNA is TGCGCCAGCAGGCGGGATAACTATGGCTACACCTTC.

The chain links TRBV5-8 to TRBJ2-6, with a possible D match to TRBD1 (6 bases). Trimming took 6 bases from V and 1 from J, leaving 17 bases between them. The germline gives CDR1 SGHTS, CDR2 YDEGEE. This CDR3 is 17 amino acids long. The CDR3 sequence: CASTPPGTGSGANVLTF. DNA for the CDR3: TGTGCCAGCACCCCCCCCGGCACAGGGTCTGGGGCCAACGTCCTGACTTTC.

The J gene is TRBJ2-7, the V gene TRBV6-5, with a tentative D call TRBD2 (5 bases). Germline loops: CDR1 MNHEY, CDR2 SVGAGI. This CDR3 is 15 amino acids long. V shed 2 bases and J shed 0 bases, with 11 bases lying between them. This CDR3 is CASSYVAGSSYEQYF. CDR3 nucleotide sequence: TGTGCCAGCAGTTACGTGGCGGGCTCCTCCTACGAGCAGTACTTC.

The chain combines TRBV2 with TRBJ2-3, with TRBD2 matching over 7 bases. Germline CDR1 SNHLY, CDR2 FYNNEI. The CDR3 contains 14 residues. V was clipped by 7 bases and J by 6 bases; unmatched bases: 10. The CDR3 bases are TGTGCCAGCAACCAGCGGGGACCCCAGGATACGCAGTATTTT. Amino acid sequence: CASNQRGPQDTQYF.

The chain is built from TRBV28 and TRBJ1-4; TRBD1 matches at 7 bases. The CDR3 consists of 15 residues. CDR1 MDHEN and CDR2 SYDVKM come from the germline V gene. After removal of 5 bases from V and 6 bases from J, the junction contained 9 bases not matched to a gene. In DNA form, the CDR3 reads TGTGCCAGCAGTCCCCTCAGGGGGAGAGATGAAAAACTGTTTTTT. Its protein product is CASSPLRGRDEKLFF.

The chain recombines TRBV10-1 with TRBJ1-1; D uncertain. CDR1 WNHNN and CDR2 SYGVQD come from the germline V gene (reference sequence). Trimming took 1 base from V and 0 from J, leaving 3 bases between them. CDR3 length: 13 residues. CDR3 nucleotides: TGCGCCAGCAGTGAGTTCCTGAACACTGAAGCTTTCTTT. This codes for CASSEFLNTEAFF.

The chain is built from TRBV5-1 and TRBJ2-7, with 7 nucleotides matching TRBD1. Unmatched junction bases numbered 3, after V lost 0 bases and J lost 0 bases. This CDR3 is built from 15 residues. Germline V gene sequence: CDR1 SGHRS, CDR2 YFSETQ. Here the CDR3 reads CASSLEGTVSYEQYF. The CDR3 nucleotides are TGCGCCAGCAGCTTGGAAGGGACAGTCTCCTACGAGCAGTACTTC.

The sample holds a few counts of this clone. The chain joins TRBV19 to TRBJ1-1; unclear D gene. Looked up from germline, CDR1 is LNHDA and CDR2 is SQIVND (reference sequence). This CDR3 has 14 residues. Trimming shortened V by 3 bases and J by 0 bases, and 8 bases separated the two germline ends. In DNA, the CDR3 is TGTGCCAGTAGTATCTCGGGTATGAACACTGAAGCTTTCTTT. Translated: CASSISGMNTEAFF.

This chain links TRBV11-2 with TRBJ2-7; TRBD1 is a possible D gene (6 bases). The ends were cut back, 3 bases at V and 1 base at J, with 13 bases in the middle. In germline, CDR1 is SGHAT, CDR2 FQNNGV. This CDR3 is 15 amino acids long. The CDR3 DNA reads TGTGCCAGCAGCTTTCTAACAGGGCAGTCCTACGAGCAGTACTTC. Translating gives CASSFLTGQSYEQYF.

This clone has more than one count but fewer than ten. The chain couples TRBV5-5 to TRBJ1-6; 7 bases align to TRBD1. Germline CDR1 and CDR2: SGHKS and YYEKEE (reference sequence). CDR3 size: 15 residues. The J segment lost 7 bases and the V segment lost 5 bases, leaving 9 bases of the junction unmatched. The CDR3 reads CASRYTGDWNSPLHF. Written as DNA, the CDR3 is TGTGCCAGCAGATATACAGGGGATTGGAATTCACCCCTCCACTTT.

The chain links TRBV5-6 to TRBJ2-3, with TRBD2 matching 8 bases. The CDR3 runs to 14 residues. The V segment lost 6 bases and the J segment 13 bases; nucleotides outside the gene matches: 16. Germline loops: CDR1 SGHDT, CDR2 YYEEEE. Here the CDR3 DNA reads TGTGCCAGCAAGTGGCTAGCGGGCGGCCGCGGCGAGTATTTT. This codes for CASKWLAGGRGEYF.

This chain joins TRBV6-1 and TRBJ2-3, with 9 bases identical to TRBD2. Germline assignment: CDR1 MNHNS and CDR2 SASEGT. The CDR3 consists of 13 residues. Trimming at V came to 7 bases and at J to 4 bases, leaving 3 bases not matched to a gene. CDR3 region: CASNLAGPDTQYF. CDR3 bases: TGTGCCAGCAATCTAGCGGGACCAGATACGCAGTATTTT.

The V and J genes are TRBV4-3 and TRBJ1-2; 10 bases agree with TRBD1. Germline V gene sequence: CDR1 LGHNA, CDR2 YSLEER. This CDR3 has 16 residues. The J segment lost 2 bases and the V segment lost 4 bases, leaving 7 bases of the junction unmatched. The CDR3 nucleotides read TGCGCCAGCAGCCTAGCGCGGGACAGGGGCAACTATGGCTACACCTTC. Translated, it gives CASSLARDRGNYGYTF.

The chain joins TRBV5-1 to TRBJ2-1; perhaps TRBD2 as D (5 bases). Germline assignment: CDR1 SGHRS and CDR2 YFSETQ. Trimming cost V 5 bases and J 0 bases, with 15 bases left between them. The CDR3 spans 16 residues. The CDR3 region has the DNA TGCGCCAGCAGGGTGGGAGATCCTCTCTCCTACAATGAGCAGTTCTTC. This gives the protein CASRVGDPLSYNEQFF.

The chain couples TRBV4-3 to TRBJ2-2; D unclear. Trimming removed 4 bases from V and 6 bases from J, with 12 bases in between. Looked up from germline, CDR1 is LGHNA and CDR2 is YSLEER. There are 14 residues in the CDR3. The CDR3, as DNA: TGCGCCAGCAGCCCCCTGACCGTTCCCGGGGAGCTGTTTTTT. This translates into CASSPLTVPGELFF.